The rows below give T cell receptor beta chains drawn from one sample of a study of beta chain features in type 1 diabetes. Sequencing was performed with immunoSEQ multiplex PCR; in TCRdb, only in-frame clones are kept and a portion is missing. The data hold over 150,000 clones, with over 6% observed a single time. Sequenced material: central memory CD4+ T cells from blood. Receptors originate from a man in his late teens or twenties with type 1 diabetes. Each CDR3 is given with its conserved first and last residue.

>TRBV30|TRBJ1-1
CAWQIGANTEAFF
>TRBV5-5|TRBJ2-5
CASSQKQETQYF
>TRBV2|TRBJ2-3
CASSEMRSSDTQYF
>TRBV28|TRBJ1-5
CASSRGTGGDQPQHF
>TRBV5-1|TRBJ2-1
CASTVESSYNEQFF
>TRBV27|TRBJ2-3
CASSLHRTSGGALFTDTQYF
>TRBV10-3|TRBJ2-2
CAISESSGRNGGELFF
>TRBV29-1|TRBJ2-3
CSVDDTSGGAGGTDTQYF
>TRBV5-1|TRBJ2-1
CASSLTSYNEQFF
>TRBV15|TRBJ2-1
CATSGGGADYNEQFF
>TRBV5-1|TRBJ2-2
CASSLVRGLTRTGELFF
>TRBV28|TRBJ2-7
CASRHPGGTGGYEQYF
>TRBV19|TRBJ2-7
CASRKRQGIPYEQYF
>TRBV7-9|TRBJ2-7
CASSLRGTSEGYEQYF
>TRBV5-1|TRBJ2-5
CASSQWTSGQETQYF
>TRBV2|TRBJ2-7
CASSRLATGGGYEQYF
>TRBV5-4|TRBJ2-6
CASSRQQGLAGTGANVLTF
>TRBV6-6|TRBJ1-1
CASRWGVDTEAFF
>TRBV6-1|TRBJ1-5
CASSERTGSNQPQHF
>TRBV10-3|TRBJ2-2
CAISELQNTGELFF
>TRBV6-5|TRBJ2-4
CASSTTGSGNIQYF
>TRBV19|TRBJ2-1
CASSIDPPTSGRALEQFF
>TRBV6-5|TRBJ1-2
CASSRTSDTARGYTF
>TRBV23-1|TRBJ2-4
CASNVCEGIQYF
>TRBV9|TRBJ2-1
CASSVGTRGNEQFF
>TRBV9|TRBJ1-6
CASSGAVNSPLHF
>TRBV10-3|TRBJ2-3
CAISERRTSGASTDTQYF
>TRBV5-4|TRBJ1-2
CASSFQGAGGYTF
>TRBV2|TRBJ2-4
CASSEGTNSGRKNIQYF
>TRBV5-4|TRBJ1-1
CASSQAGGAENTEAFF
>TRBV7-2|TRBJ2-3
CASSLVRGGYTQYF
>TRBV7-2|TRBJ2-1
CASSLSPTTYNEQFF
>TRBV11-2|TRBJ2-1
CASSLVQSVYNEQFF